The 12 T cell receptor beta chains listed next were all sequenced from one sample in a study of siplizumab effects on memory and regulatory T cells. Sequencing used immunoSEQ multiplex PCR; TCRdb keeps in-frame clones, though not all of them. The sample records about 87,000 clones, more than 80% being singletons. The sample comprised CD4+ T cells sorted from blood. Receptors originate from a human donor in good health.

The genes are TRBV5-1 and TRBJ2-7, with TRBD1 matching over 8 bases. V shed 4 bases, J shed 4 bases, and the junction held 10 bases outside the gene matches. Germline CDR1 is SGHRS and CDR2 is YFSETQ. CDR3 size: 15 residues. The CDR3 protein is CASSRTGQGSYEQYF. CDR3 sequence (DNA): TGCGCCAGCAGCCGTACCGGACAGGGAAGTTACGAGCAGTACTTC.

The chain links TRBV10-3 to TRBJ2-2; possibly TRBD1 for D (6 bases). This CDR3 has 22 amino acids. The germline V and J ends were trimmed by 6 bases and 0 bases, with 32 bases remaining between them. Germline CDR1 reads ENHRY; CDR2 reads SYGVKD. The CDR3 loop reads CAIRGSSGTSSVAPANTGELFF. The CDR3 bases are TGTGCCATCAGGGGTTCGTCAGGGACATCGAGCGTGGCACCTGCGAACACCGGGGAGCTGTTTTTT.

This chain joins TRBV5-6 and TRBJ1-2, with D tentatively TRBD1 (6 bases). CDR3 length: 13 amino acids. CDR1 and CDR2 from the germline V gene are SGHDT and YYEEEE. The ends were cut back, 5 bases at V and 2 bases at J, with 10 bases in the middle. The CDR3 DNA follows: TGTGCCAGCAGACTAGGACAGAACTATGGCTACACCTTC. Translating it yields CASRLGQNYGYTF.

The chain couples TRBV7-9 to TRBJ1-2; no definite D call. V gave up 5 bases and J gave up 8 bases, with 12 bases separating them. From germline, CDR1 is SEHNR and CDR2 FQNEAQ (reference sequence). This CDR3 has 12 residues. The CDR3 region is CASSPPSAGYTF. In DNA form, the CDR3 reads TGTGCCAGCAGCCCCCCATCCGCGGGCTACACCTTC.

This sequence joins TRBV7-6 and TRBJ2-2; D ambiguous. The V and J ends lost 5 bases and 4 bases respectively, with 5 bases between them. The CDR3 extends over 12 amino acids. Germline CDR1 is SGHVS and CDR2 is FNYEAQ. CDR3 loop: CASSQPTGELFF. CDR3 nucleotide sequence: TGTGCCAGCAGCCAACCCACCGGGGAGCTGTTTTTT.

The sample holds a few counts of this clone. The rearrangement links TRBV30 to TRBJ1-1; the D is unclear. The germline V and J ends were trimmed by 4 bases and 4 bases, with 10 bases remaining between them. Germline CDR1 is GTSNPN and CDR2 is SVGIG (reference sequence). CDR3 length: 12 residues. Here the CDR3 reads CAWNAGSTEAFF. The CDR3 DNA sequence: TGTGCCTGGAATGCAGGCAGCACTGAAGCTTTCTTT.

This chain connects TRBV7-9 to TRBJ2-7; 8 bases are a match to TRBD2. Germline V gene lookup returns CDR1 SEHNR and CDR2 FQNEAQ (reference sequence). Trimming removed 5 bases from V and 3 bases from J; junction bases left unmatched: 9. This CDR3 has 15 residues. The CDR3 protein is CASSPRGGRGYEQYF. DNA of the CDR3: TGTGCCAGCAGCCCTCGGGGGGGACGGGGCTACGAGCAGTACTTC.

Remarks on this clone: This CDR3 is also generated by other DNA sequences in the sample. This chain uses TRBV25-1 with TRBJ2-1, with D perhaps assigned TRBD1 or TRBD2 (5 bases each). Trimming took off 2 bases at V and 0 bases at J, with 8 bases between the two ends. CDR1 MGHDK and CDR2 SYGVNS come from the germline V gene. This CDR3 contains 15 residues. CDR3 loop: CASSEAGSSYNEQFF. DNA for the CDR3: TGTGCCAGCAGTGAAGCAGGGAGCTCCTACAATGAGCAGTTCTTC.

Notes on this clone: This same CDR3 is encoded by further DNA sequences in the sample. The chain employs TRBV2 and TRBJ2-7; a weak D match, TRBD2 (5 bases). Germline CDR1 is SNHLY and CDR2 is FYNNEI. The V end was cut by 3 bases, the J end by 7 bases, with 19 bases between. The CDR3 is 15 amino acids. The CDR3 DNA sequence: TGTGCCAGCAGTGAGCTCTTTTCTAGGCGAGGGGAGCAGTACTTC. It specifies CASSELFSRRGEQYF.

The rearrangement uses TRBV25-1 and TRBJ1-5; D ambiguous. The germline V and J ends were trimmed by 3 bases and 6 bases, with 12 bases remaining between them. The CDR3 length is 14 residues. Germline assignment: CDR1 MGHDK and CDR2 SYGVNS. The DNA of the CDR3 is TGTGCCAGCAGTGAGTCAGGTACCCTTCAGCCCCAGCATTTT. Translation gives CASSESGTLQPQHF.

The chain carries TRBV19 and TRBJ2-1, with 7 bases identical to TRBD1. This CDR3 is built from 15 residues. V was pared by 1 base and J by 8 bases, with 8 bases of the junction left unmatched. Looked up from germline, CDR1 is LNHDA and CDR2 is SQIVND (reference sequence). The CDR3 nucleotides are TGTGCCAGTAGTATAGCGGCAGGGGGAAAAGATGAGCAGTTCTTC. Translating gives CASSIAAGGKDEQFF.

The V call is TRBV5-4, the J call TRBJ2-2, with D perhaps matching TRBD1 or TRBD2 (6 bases each). Between the trimmed V and J ends, which lost 1 base and 3 bases, there was a span of 13 bases. Germline V CDR1 and CDR2: SGHNT, YYREEE (reference sequence). CDR3 length equals 16 residues. The CDR3, as DNA: TGTGCCAGCAGCTTGCCGGGGGCTACAGACACCGGGGAGCTGTTTTTT. It specifies CASSLPGATDTGELFF.